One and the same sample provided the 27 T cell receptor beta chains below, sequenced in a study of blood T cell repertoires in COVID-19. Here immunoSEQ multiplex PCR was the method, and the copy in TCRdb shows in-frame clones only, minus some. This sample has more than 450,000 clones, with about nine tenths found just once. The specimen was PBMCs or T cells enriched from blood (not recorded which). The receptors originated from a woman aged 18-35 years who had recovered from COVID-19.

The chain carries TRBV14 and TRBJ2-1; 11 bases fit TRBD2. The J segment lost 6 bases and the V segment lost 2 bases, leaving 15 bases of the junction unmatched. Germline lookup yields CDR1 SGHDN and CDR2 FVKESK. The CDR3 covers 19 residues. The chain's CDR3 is CASSQLGLAGGSGSNEQFF. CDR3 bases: TGTGCCAGCAGCCAACTGGGGCTAGCGGGGGGAAGTGGGAGCAATGAGCAGTTCTTC.

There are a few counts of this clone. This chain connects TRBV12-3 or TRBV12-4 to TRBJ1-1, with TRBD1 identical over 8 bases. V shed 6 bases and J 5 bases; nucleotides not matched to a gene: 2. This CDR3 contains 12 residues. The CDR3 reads CASRTGATEAFF. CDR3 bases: TGTGCCAGCAGGACAGGGGCGACTGAAGCTTTCTTT.

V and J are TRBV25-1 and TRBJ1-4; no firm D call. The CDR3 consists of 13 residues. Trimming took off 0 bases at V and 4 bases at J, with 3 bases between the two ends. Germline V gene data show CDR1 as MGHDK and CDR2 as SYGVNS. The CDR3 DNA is TGTGCCAGCAGTGAATACAGTAATGAAAAACTGTTTTTT. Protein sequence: CASSEYSNEKLFF.

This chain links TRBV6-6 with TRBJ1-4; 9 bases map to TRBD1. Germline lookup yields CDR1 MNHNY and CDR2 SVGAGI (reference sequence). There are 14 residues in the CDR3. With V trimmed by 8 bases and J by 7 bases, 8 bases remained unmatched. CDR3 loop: CASESGTGSEKLFF. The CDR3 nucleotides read TGTGCCAGCGAGTCCGGGACAGGGTCTGAAAAACTGTTTTTT.

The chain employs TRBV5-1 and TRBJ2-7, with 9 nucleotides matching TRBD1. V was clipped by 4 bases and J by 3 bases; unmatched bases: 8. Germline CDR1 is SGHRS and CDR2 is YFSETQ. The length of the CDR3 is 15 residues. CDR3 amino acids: CASSLIPGQGYEQYF. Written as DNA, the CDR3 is TGCGCCAGCAGCCTCATACCGGGACAGGGCTACGAGCAGTACTTC. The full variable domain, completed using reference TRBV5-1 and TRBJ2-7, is KAGVTQTPRYLIKTRGQQVTLSCSPISGHRSVSWYQQTPGQGLQFLFEYFSETQRNKGNFPGRFSGRQFSNSRSEMNVSTLELGDSALYLCASSLIPGQGYEQYFGPGTRLTVT.

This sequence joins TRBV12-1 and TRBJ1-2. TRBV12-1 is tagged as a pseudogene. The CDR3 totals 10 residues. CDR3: CASTCQGTSF. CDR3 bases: TGTGCCAGCACCTGTCAAGGGACTTCCTTC.

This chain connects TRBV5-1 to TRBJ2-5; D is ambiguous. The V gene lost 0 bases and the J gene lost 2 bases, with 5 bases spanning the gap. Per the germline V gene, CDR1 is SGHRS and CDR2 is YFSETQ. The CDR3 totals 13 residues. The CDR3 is CASSLVRQETQYF. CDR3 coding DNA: TGCGCCAGCAGCTTGGTCAGGCAAGAGACCCAGTACTTC.

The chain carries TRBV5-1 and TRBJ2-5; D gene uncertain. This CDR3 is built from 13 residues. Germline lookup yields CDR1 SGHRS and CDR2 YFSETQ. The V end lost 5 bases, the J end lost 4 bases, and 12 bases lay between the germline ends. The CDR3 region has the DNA TGCGCCAGCAGGGATGTTAGCCGAGAGACCCAGTACTTC. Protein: CASRDVSRETQYF.

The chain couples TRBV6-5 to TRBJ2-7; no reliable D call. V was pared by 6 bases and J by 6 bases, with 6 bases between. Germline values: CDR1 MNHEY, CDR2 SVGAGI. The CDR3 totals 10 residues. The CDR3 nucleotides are TGTGCCAGCAGCCGTATCGAGCAGTACTTC. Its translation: CASSRIEQYF.

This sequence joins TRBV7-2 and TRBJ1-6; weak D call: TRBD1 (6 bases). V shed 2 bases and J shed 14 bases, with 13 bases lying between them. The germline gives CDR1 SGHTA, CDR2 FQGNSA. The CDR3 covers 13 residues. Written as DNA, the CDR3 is TGTGCCAGCAGCTTACCCTCAGGGGCGGCCCTCCACTTT. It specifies CASSLPSGAALHF.

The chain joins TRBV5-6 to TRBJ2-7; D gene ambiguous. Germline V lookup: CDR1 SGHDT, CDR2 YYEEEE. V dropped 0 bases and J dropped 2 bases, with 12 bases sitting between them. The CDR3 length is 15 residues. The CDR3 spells CASSLDVLPPYEQYF. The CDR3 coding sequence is TGTGCCAGCAGCTTGGATGTACTACCCCCCTACGAGCAGTACTTC.

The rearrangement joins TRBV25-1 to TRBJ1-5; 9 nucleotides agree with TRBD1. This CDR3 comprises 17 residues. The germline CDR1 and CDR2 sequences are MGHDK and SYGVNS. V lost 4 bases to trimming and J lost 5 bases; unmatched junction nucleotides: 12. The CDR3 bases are TGTGCCAGCAGTGTGACTCTAGACAGGGGGGAGGATCAGCCCCAGCATTTT. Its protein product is CASSVTLDRGEDQPQHF. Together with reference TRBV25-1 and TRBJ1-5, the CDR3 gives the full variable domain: EADIYQTPRYLVIGTGKKITLECSQTMGHDKMYWYQQDPGMELHLIHYSYGVNSTEKGDLSSESTVSRIRTEHFPLTLESARPSHTSQYLCASSVTLDRGEDQPQHFGDGTRLSIL.

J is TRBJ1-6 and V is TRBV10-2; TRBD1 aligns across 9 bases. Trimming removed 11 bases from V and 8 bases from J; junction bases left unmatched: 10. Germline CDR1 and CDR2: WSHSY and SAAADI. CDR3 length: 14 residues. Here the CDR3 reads CAVSLRTGDSPLHF. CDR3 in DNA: TGCGCCGTTTCTCTGCGGACAGGGGATTCACCCCTCCACTTT.

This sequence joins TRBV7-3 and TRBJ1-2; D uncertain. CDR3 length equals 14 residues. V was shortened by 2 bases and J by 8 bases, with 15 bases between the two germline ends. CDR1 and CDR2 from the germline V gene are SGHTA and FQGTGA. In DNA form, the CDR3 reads TGTGCCAGCAGCTTATTTGTAGGCCCGGGGGGCTACACCTTC. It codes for CASSLFVGPGGYTF.

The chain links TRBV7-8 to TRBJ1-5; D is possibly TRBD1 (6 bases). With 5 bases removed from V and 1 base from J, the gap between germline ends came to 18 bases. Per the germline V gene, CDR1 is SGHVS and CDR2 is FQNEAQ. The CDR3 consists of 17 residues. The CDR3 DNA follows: TGTGCCAGCAGCCTTACAGGGTCGGGGCTAAGCAATCAGCCCCAGCATTTT. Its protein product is CASSLTGSGLSNQPQHF. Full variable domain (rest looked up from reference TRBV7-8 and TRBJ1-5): GAGVSQSPRYKVAKRGQDVALRCDPISGHVSLFWYQQALGQGPEFLTYFQNEAQLDKSGLPSDRFFAERPEGSVSTLKIQRTQQEDSAVYLCASSLTGSGLSNQPQHFGDGTRLSIL.

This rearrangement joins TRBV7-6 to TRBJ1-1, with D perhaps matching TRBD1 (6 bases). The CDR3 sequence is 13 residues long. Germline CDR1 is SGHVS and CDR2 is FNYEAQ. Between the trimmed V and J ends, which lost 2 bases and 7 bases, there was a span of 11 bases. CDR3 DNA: TGTGCCAGCAGCTTAACCTCAGGGGTTGAAGCTTTCTTT. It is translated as CASSLTSGVEAFF.

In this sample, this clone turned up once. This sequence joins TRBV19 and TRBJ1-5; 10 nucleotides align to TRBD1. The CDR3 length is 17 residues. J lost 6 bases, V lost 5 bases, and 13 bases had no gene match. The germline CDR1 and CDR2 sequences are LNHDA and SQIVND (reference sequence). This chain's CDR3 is CASSREQGQGPGQPQHF. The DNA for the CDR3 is TGTGCCAGTAGTCGAGAACAGGGACAGGGGCCTGGTCAGCCCCAGCATTTT.

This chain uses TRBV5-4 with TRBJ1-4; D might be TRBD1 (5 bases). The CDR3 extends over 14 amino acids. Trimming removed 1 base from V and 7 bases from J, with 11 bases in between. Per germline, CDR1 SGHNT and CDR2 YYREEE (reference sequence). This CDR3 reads CASSLRGGVEKLFF. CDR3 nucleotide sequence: TGTGCCAGCAGCTTGCGCGGGGGGGTTGAAAAACTGTTTTTT.

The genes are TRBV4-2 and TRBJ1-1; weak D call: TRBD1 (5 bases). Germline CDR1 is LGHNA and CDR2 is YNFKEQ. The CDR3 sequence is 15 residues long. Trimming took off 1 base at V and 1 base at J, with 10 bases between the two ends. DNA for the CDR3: TGTGCCAGCAGCCAAGGGTTGACAGAGAACACTGAAGCTTTCTTT. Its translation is CASSQGLTENTEAFF.

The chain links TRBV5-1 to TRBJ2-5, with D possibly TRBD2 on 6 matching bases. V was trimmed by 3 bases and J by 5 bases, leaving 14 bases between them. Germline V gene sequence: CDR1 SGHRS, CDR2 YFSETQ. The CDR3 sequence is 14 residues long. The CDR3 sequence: CASSSLASPETQYF. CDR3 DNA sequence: TGCGCCAGCAGCTCCCTAGCGTCACCGGAGACCCAGTACTTC.

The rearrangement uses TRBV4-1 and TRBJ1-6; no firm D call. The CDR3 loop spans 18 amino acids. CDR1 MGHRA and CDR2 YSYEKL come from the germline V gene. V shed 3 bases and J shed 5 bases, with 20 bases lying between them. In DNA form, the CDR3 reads TGCGCCAGCAGCCACCTGGCGGCGGGGTCCGGCGATAATTCACCCCTCCACTTT. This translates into CASSHLAAGSGDNSPLHF.

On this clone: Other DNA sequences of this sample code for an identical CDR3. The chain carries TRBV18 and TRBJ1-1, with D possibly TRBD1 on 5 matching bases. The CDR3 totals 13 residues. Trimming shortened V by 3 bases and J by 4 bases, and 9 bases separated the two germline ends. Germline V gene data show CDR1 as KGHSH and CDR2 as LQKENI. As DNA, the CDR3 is TGTGCCAGCTCACCGGGTCAGGGCACTGAAGCTTTCTTT. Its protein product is CASSPGQGTEAFF.

In DNA form, the CDR3 reads TGTGCCAGCAGCTTGGAGAGACAGGAAAAACTGTTTTTT. Translation: CASSLERQEKLFF. J is TRBJ1-4 and V is TRBV5-6; weak D call: TRBD1 (5 bases). This CDR3 is built from 13 residues. CDR1 is SGHDT and CDR2 is YYEEEE in the germline V gene. Between the trimmed V and J ends, which lost 0 bases and 8 bases, there was a span of 8 bases.

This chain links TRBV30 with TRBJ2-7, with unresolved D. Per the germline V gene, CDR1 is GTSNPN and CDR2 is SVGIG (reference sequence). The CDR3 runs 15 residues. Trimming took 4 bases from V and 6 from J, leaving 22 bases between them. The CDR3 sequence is CAWKISGTAFGEQYF. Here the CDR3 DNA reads TGTGCCTGGAAGATTTCCGGTACAGCCTTTGGCGAGCAGTACTTC.

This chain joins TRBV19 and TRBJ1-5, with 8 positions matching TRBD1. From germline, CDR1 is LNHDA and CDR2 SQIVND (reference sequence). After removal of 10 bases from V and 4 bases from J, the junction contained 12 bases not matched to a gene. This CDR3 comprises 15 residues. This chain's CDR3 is CATNTQGAGNQPQHF. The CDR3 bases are TGTGCCACTAACACCCAGGGGGCAGGGAATCAGCCCCAGCATTTT.

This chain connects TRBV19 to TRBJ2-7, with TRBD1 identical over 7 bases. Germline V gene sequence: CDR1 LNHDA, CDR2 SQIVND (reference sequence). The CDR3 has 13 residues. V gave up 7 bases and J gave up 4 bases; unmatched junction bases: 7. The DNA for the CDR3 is TGTGCCAGTATGGGGGACAGTCCGTACGAGCAGTACTTC. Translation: CASMGDSPYEQYF.

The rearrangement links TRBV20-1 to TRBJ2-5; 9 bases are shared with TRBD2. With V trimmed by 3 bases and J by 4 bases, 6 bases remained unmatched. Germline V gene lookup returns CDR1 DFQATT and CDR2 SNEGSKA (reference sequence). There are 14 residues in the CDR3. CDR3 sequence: CSASFPAGGETQYF. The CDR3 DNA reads TGCAGTGCTAGTTTCCCAGCGGGGGGAGAGACCCAGTACTTC.